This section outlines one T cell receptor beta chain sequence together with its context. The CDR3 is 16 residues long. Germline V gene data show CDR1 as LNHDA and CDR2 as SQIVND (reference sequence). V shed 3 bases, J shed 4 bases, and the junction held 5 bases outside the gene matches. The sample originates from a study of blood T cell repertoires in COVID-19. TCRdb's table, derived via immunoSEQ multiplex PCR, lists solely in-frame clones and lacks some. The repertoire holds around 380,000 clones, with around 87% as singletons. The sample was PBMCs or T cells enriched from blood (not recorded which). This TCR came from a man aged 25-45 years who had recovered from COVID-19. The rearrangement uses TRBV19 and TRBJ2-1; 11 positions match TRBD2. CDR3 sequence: CASSILGLAVYNEQFF. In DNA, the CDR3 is TGTGCCAGTAGTATCTTGGGACTAGCGGTATACAATGAGCAGTTCTTC. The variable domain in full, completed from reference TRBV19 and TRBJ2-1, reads DGGITQSPKYLFRKEGQNVTLSCEQNLNHDAMYWYRQDPGQGLRLIYYSQIVNDFQKGDIAEGYSVSREKKESFPLTVTSAQKNPTAFYLCASSILGLAVYNEQFFGPGTRLTVL.